This entry lists 27 T cell receptor beta chains sequenced from one sample in a study of shared clonotypes between healthy human individuals. TCRdb keeps only in-frame clones here, not all; method: immunoSEQ multiplex PCR. The sample contains under 2,500,000 clones, 90% to 97% of which appear only once. Sequencing was done on a sample of naive CD4+ T cells sorted from blood. Subset defined: CD45RA+ positively selected. Receptor source: a young man in good health.

V and J are TRBV30 and TRBJ1-3, with D maybe TRBD1 (6 bases). The CDR3 has 11 residues. Germline V lookup: CDR1 GTSNPN, CDR2 SVGIG (reference sequence). Trimming removed 3 bases at V and 7 bases at J, with 7 bases between. The CDR3 coding sequence is TGTGCCTGGAGAAGGGGGAACACCATATATTTT. Translating gives CAWRRGNTIYF.

The chain is built from TRBV15 and TRBJ2-6; TRBD2 agrees at 7 bases. V trimming: 8 bases; J trimming: 0 bases; junction bases outside the gene matches: 1. CDR1 and CDR2 from the germline V gene are LNHNV and YYDKDF (reference sequence). The CDR3 is 14 residues long. The CDR3 sequence is CATQRDSGANVLTF. The CDR3 DNA reads as TGTGCCACCCAGCGGGACTCTGGGGCCAACGTCCTGACTTTC.

This chain connects TRBV18 to TRBJ1-6, with a weak D call TRBD1 (5 bases). Trimming pared 2 bases from V and 8 bases from J, leaving 19 bases between. This CDR3 comprises 17 residues. The germline V gene has CDR1 KGHSH and CDR2 LQKENI. The CDR3 sequence is CASSPTLTASGDSPLHF. In DNA, the CDR3 is TGTGCCAGCTCACCAACCCTAACAGCCTCGGGGGATTCACCCCTCCACTTT.

V gene TRBV6-6 combines with J gene TRBJ1-2, with D uncertain. The CDR3 contains 13 residues. The V end was cut by 5 bases, the J end by 1 base, with 8 bases between. The germline V gene encodes CDR1 MNHNY and CDR2 SVGAGI (reference sequence). CDR3 loop: CASSRDFNYGYTF. The CDR3 DNA follows: TGTGCCAGCAGTCGAGACTTTAACTATGGCTACACCTTC.

The CDR3 is CATNPQLVGTDTQYF. CDR3 nucleotide sequence: TGTGCCACCAACCCCCAACTAGTCGGGACAGATACGCAGTATTTT. The V and J genes are TRBV10-3 and TRBJ2-3; D perhaps matches TRBD2 (5 bases). The CDR3 runs to 15 residues. Trimming left V 10 bases short and J 3 bases short, with 20 bases between. The germline CDR1 and CDR2 sequences are ENHRY and SYGVKD.

This chain uses TRBV27 with TRBJ1-6; tentative D call: TRBD1 (5 bases). The V and J ends lost 3 bases and 6 bases respectively, with 9 bases between them. The germline gives CDR1 MNHEY, CDR2 SMNVEV (reference sequence). This CDR3 comprises 14 residues. The DNA of the CDR3 is TGTGCCAGCAGTTTTTGGCAGGGTAATTCACCCCTCCACTTT. The encoded protein is CASSFWQGNSPLHF.

The chain couples TRBV5-1 to TRBJ2-1; TRBD1 aligns across 9 bases. Losses at the gene ends were 3 bases for V and 4 bases for J; bases not matched to a gene: 8. CDR1 is SGHRS and CDR2 is YFSETQ in the germline V gene. The CDR3 is made up of 16 amino acids. CDR3 coding DNA: TGCGCCAGCAGCTCTACACGGGACAGGGCTTACAATGAGCAGTTCTTC. Residues: CASSSTRDRAYNEQFF.

The chain has TRBV5-1 and TRBJ2-2, with D unclear. Germline CDR1 and CDR2: SGHRS and YFSETQ. V shed 7 bases and J shed 4 bases, with 17 bases lying between them. The CDR3 sequence is 15 residues long. CDR3 region: CASFPFVASTGELFF. The CDR3 nucleotides read TGCGCCAGCTTCCCCTTCGTTGCCTCCACCGGGGAGCTGTTTTTT.

This chain joins TRBV6-1 and TRBJ2-3; 12 bases are a match to TRBD2. The germline V gene encodes CDR1 MNHNS and CDR2 SASEGT. This CDR3 has 15 amino acids. The ends lost 6 bases at V and 3 bases at J; junction bases unmatched: 4. The CDR3 nucleotides read TGTGCCAGCAGATCGGGACTAGCGGGTACAGATACGCAGTATTTT. This encodes CASRSGLAGTDTQYF.

The genes are TRBV28 and TRBJ1-3; D might be TRBD1 (6 bases). Trimming took off 1 base at V and 4 bases at J, with 14 bases between the two ends. Germline lookup yields CDR1 MDHEN and CDR2 SYDVKM. This CDR3 has 16 residues. CDR3 sequence: CASSLLSGTLGNTIYF. The CDR3 nucleotides are TGTGCCAGCAGTTTATTGTCGGGGACACTAGGAAACACCATATATTTT.

The chain couples TRBV7-2 to TRBJ2-5; the D gene is possibly TRBD1 (5 bases). The CDR3 has 14 residues. V lost 5 bases and J lost 3, with 13 bases in between. Per the germline V gene, CDR1 is SGHTA and CDR2 is FQGNSA. The CDR3 protein is CASSPRQKEETQYF. The CDR3 DNA sequence: TGTGCCAGCAGCCCCCGACAGAAGGAAGAGACCCAGTACTTC.

The CDR3 DNA sequence: TGTGCCAGCAGTCCAGGGACAGGGTTTTATGGCTACACCTTC. Its protein product is CASSPGTGFYGYTF. The gene calls are TRBV6-6 and TRBJ1-2, with 9 positions matching TRBD1. The J segment lost 5 bases and the V segment lost 5 bases, leaving 6 bases of the junction unmatched. CDR1 and CDR2 from the germline V gene are MNHNY and SVGAGI (reference sequence). The CDR3 covers 14 residues.

The rearrangement uses TRBV7-2 and TRBJ1-4, with unresolved D. Germline loops: CDR1 SGHTA, CDR2 FQGNSA. CDR3 length equals 15 residues. The V end was cut by 1 base, the J end by 7 bases, with 13 bases between. The CDR3 sequence: CASSLVGRHSEKLFF. CDR3 nucleotide sequence: TGTGCCAGCAGCTTAGTTGGAAGGCATAGTGAAAAACTGTTTTTT.

The V and J genes are TRBV2 and TRBJ2-6; TRBD2 might be the D (5 bases). V lost 6 bases to trimming and J lost 1 base, with 13 bases between them. Per the germline V gene, CDR1 is SNHLY and CDR2 is FYNNEI. The CDR3 sequence is 16 residues long. The CDR3 region has the DNA TGTGCCAGCAGCTCCCGGCCGGGGTCTGGGGCCAACGTCCTGACTTTC. Residues: CASSSRPGSGANVLTF.

This chain connects TRBV6-1 to TRBJ1-1, with D hard to call. With 7 bases removed from V and 1 base from J, the gap between germline ends came to 13 bases. Germline CDR1 is MNHNS and CDR2 is SASEGT. The CDR3 runs 14 residues. The CDR3 loop reads CASNRAYKNTEAFF. Written as DNA, the CDR3 is TGTGCCAGCAACCGGGCCTATAAGAACACTGAAGCTTTCTTT.

The chain combines TRBV15 with TRBJ2-5; perhaps D is TRBD1 or TRBD2 (5 bases each). Germline loops: CDR1 LNHNV, CDR2 YYDKDF (reference sequence). The V end was cut by 6 bases, the J end by 2 bases, with 16 bases between. This CDR3 comprises 15 residues. Here the CDR3 DNA reads TGTGCCACCAGACGACGTGGGGGAGCTCAAGAGACCCAGTACTTC. Protein: CATRRRGGAQETQYF.

The chain has TRBV30 and TRBJ1-2, with D uncertain. The CDR3 spans 11 residues. Germline CDR1 and CDR2: GTSNPN and SVGIG (reference sequence). V was cut by 0 bases and J by 5 bases, with 4 bases left in between. CDR3 protein: CAWSVWYGYTF. The CDR3 coding sequence is TGTGCCTGGAGTGTCTGGTATGGCTACACCTTC.

Here the CDR3 DNA reads TGTGCCAGCAGCTTAGTCGACAGGGGAACTGGAAACACCATATATTTT. It specifies CASSLVDRGTGNTIYF. This chain links TRBV7-9 with TRBJ1-3; TRBD1 agrees at 8 bases. The length of the CDR3 is 16 residues. The V gene's germline CDR1 is SEHNR and CDR2 FQNEAQ (reference sequence). The V gene end was trimmed by 1 base and the J gene end by 2 bases; junction bases not matched to a gene: 4.

Concerning this clone itself: The sample has other DNA sequences that encode this CDR3 too. The CDR3 is CASSLRTGEQYF. The CDR3 DNA follows: TGTGCCAGCAGCTTAAGGACAGGGGAGCAGTACTTC. This chain connects TRBV7-2 to TRBJ2-7, with 8 bases aligning to TRBD1. Per the germline V gene, CDR1 is SGHTA and CDR2 is FQGNSA. Unmatched junction bases numbered 1, after V lost 2 bases and J lost 7 bases. There are 12 residues in the CDR3.

The V and J genes are TRBV28 and TRBJ1-6; a possible D gene is TRBD1 (5 bases). This CDR3 spans 16 amino acids. Trimming pared 7 bases from V and 7 bases from J, leaving 20 bases between. The germline CDR1 and CDR2 sequences are MDHEN and SYDVKM. In DNA form, the CDR3 reads TGTGCCAGCACCGAGTGGGGGAGGGGTACAAATTCACCCCTCCACTTT. This codes for CASTEWGRGTNSPLHF. Using reference TRBV28 and TRBJ1-6 for the parts outside the CDR3, the full variable domain is DVKVTQSSRYLVKRTGEKVFLECVQDMDHENMFWYRQDPGLGLRLIYFSYDVKMKEKGDIPEGYSVSREKKERFSLILESASTNQTSMYLCASTEWGRGTNSPLHFGNGTRLTVT.

For this clone: The same CDR3 can be traced to other DNA sequences in this sample. V and J are TRBV6-5 and TRBJ2-7, with D unclear. CDR1 and CDR2 from the germline V gene are MNHEY and SVGAGI. V was shortened by 0 bases and J by 5 bases, with 5 bases between the two germline ends. The CDR3 contains 12 residues. CDR3 DNA: TGTGCCAGCAGTTACTCAGGGCACGAGCAGTACTTC. This codes for CASSYSGHEQYF.

V is TRBV10-3 and J is TRBJ1-3; D is ambiguous. CDR1 is ENHRY and CDR2 is SYGVKD in the germline V gene. Trimming removed 2 bases from V and 3 bases from J, with 11 bases in between. The CDR3 loop spans 15 amino acids. The CDR3 reads CAISEPSPFGNTIYF. DNA of the CDR3: TGTGCCATCAGTGAGCCGTCGCCTTTTGGAAACACCATATATTTT.

The V and J genes are TRBV9 and TRBJ2-1; D tentatively fits TRBD1 or TRBD2 (5 bases each). This CDR3 spans 16 amino acids. Trimming took 0 bases from V and 0 from J, leaving 10 bases between them. The germline gives CDR1 SGDLS, CDR2 YYNGEE. The CDR3 bases are TGTGCCAGCAGCGTAGCGGGACGGAGCTCCTACAATGAGCAGTTCTTC. Translated, it gives CASSVAGRSSYNEQFF.

The CDR3 DNA reads TGCGCCAGCAGCCAAGACGCCAGGGCGGGTGAAAAACTGTTTTTT. Translated, it gives CASSQDARAGEKLFF. V is TRBV4-3 and J is TRBJ1-4; D is possibly TRBD1 (5 bases). The CDR3 consists of 15 residues. Germline values: CDR1 LGHNA, CDR2 YSLEER. V dropped 0 bases and J dropped 7 bases, with 12 bases sitting between them.

This chain uses TRBV2 with TRBJ2-7; D not certain. The CDR3 spans 12 residues. V was trimmed by 6 bases and J by 4 bases, leaving 10 bases between them. Germline CDR1 and CDR2: SNHLY and FYNNEI. CDR3 DNA sequence: TGTGCCAGCAGAGAGGCCGGGTACGAGCAGTACTTC. It translates to CASREAGYEQYF.

This chain links TRBV7-9 with TRBJ2-1, with D possibly TRBD2 on 6 matching bases. CDR1 and CDR2 (germline): SEHNR, FQNEAQ (reference sequence). The germline V and J ends were trimmed by 7 bases and 6 bases, with 13 bases remaining between them. The CDR3 covers 13 residues. In DNA form, the CDR3 reads TGTGCCAGCAACTACGGGGACTTCAATGAGCAGTTCTTC. It is translated as CASNYGDFNEQFF.

The V gene is TRBV5-1, the J gene TRBJ2-5, with a possible D match to TRBD2 (6 bases). The CDR3 spans 13 residues. V lost 6 bases, J lost 4 bases, and 13 bases lay in between. Germline V CDR1 and CDR2: SGHRS, YFSETQ. In DNA, the CDR3 is TGCGCCAGCACCCCGGGGGAGCGAGAGACCCAGTACTTC. This gives the protein CASTPGERETQYF.